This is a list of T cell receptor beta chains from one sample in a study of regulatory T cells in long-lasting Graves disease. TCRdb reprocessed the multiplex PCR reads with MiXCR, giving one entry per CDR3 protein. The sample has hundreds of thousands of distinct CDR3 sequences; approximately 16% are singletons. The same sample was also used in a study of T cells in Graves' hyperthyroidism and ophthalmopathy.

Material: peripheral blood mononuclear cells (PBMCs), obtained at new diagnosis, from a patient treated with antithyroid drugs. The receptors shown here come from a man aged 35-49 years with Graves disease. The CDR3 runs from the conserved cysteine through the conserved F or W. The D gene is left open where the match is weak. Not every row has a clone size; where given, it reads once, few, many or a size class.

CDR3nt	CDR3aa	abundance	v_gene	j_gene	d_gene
TGTGCCAGCAGCCGGGACAGCCAAGAGACCCAGTACTTC	CASSRDSQETQYF	many	TRBV28	TRBJ2-5	TRBD1
TGTGCCAGCAGCTGGGGACAGGAGGATGGCTACACCTTC	CASSWGQEDGYTF	-	TRBV7-9	TRBJ1-2	TRBD1
TGTGCCAGCAGCTTAAATCGGGGGCCAGCCTACGAGCAGTACTTC	CASSLNRGPAYEQYF	many	TRBV7-2	TRBJ2-7	-
TGTGCCAGCAGCTTAGTTGACCGGGGCTACCAAGAGACCCAGTACTTC	CASSLVDRGYQETQYF	-	TRBV7-2	TRBJ2-5	-
TGTGCCAGCAGTTCGGCCAGCGGAAACGCGAACACCGGGGAGCTGTTTTTT	CASSSASGNANTGELFF	many	TRBV28	TRBJ2-2	-
TGTGCCAGCAGTAATGGAGGGGATCATCAGCCCCAGCATTTT	CASSNGGDHQPQHF	-	TRBV28	TRBJ1-5	-
TGCAGTGCTCTGATGCAGGTAGGCTCCTACAATGAGCAGTTCTTC	CSALMQVGSYNEQFF	many	TRBV20-1	TRBJ2-1	-
TGCAGTGCTAGCGGGGGGCCGAACACTGAAGCTTTCTTT	CSASGGPNTEAFF	few	TRBV20-1	TRBJ1-1	-
TGTGCCAGCAGCTTTTCCAGGGGTGGCACCGGGGAGCTGTTTTTT	CASSFSRGGTGELFF	many	TRBV11-3	TRBJ2-2	-
TGTGCCAGCAGCCGGACTAGGCCCGGGGAGCTGTTTTTT	CASSRTRPGELFF	few	TRBV6-1	TRBJ2-2	TRBD2
TGCAGTGCTAGGAGGGGGACAGGCACAGATACGCAGTATTTT	CSARRGTGTDTQYF	many	TRBV20-1	TRBJ2-3	TRBD1
TGCAGCGCCGGGGGCACGGGGTCATCCTACGAGCAGTACTTC	CSAGGTGSSYEQYF	-	TRBV20-1	TRBJ2-7	-
TGTGCCTGGAGTGGTCACAGAGGCGAAAAACTGTTTTTT	CAWSGHRGEKLFF	many	TRBV30	TRBJ1-4	-
TGTGCCAGCAGGATGAGTTTAGAAGAGACCCAGTACTTC	CASRMSLEETQYF	many	TRBV6-1	TRBJ2-5	-
TGTGCCAGCAGCGAGACTAGCGGGGGCTGGGAGACCCAGTACTTC	CASSETSGGWETQYF	many	TRBV7-3	TRBJ2-5	TRBD2
TGTGCCAGCTCACCACGGGGGGAAATGGACACTGAAGCTTTCTTT	CASSPRGEMDTEAFF	many	TRBV18	TRBJ1-1	-
TGCGCCAGCAGCCCCTGGGGGCCAGGAACCGGGGAGCTGTTTTTT	CASSPWGPGTGELFF	-	TRBV5-1	TRBJ2-2	-
TGTGCCAGCAGCTTAGCTGGCCTCTACGAGCAGTACTTC	CASSLAGLYEQYF	few	TRBV7-9	TRBJ2-7	-
TGTGCCAGCAGTTATCTTGGGGCCGAGCAGTACTTC	CASSYLGAEQYF	many	TRBV6-2/TRBV6-3	TRBJ2-7	-
TGTGCCTGGAGTGTACAAATCACTGAAGCTTTCTTT	CAWSVQITEAFF	many	TRBV30	TRBJ1-1	-
TGCAGTGCGCACCGGGACAGGGGCGGAAAACTGTTTTTT	CSAHRDRGGKLFF	many	TRBV20-1	TRBJ1-4	TRBD1
TGTGCCAGCAGTTTCCTCCGGGACGGGGATCAGCCCCAGCATTTT	CASSFLRDGDQPQHF	many	TRBV28	TRBJ1-5	-
TGTGCCAGCAGCCGTAGCGGGGCCCACCTCTACAATGAGCAGTTCTTC	CASSRSGAHLYNEQFF	many	TRBV11-1	TRBJ2-1	TRBD2
TGCGCCAGCAGTGGGTATAGAGATCAGCCCCAGCATTTT	CASSGYRDQPQHF	few	TRBV10-1	TRBJ1-5	-
TGTGCCAGCAGTTTGAATGGACAGGGCTACGAGCAGTACTTC	CASSLNGQGYEQYF	many	TRBV28	TRBJ2-7	TRBD1
TGTGCCAGCTCACCATCAAGGGTCGGCACTGAAGCTTTCTTT	CASSPSRVGTEAFF	many	TRBV18	TRBJ1-1	-
TGCAGTGCTAGTCGCCAGCCCGGGACCCAGTACTTC	CSASRQPGTQYF	many	TRBV20-1	TRBJ2-5	-
TGTGCCAGCAGTGAAGACGTTAATCAGCCCCAGCATTTT	CASSEDVNQPQHF	few	TRBV6-4	TRBJ1-5	-
TGCGCCAGCAGCTTAGGGGCCTACGAGGAGCAGTTCTTC	CASSLGAYEEQFF	-	TRBV5-1	TRBJ2-1	-
TGTGCCAGCATCTATACTGGGGGGCCTAGCACTGAAGCTTTCTTT	CASIYTGGPSTEAFF	many	TRBV11-2	TRBJ1-1	-
TGTGCCAGCAGTGAGGGCAACAGGGACTCTGGGAAACTGTTTTTT	CASSEGNRDSGKLFF	-	TRBV2	TRBJ1-4	-
TGTGCCAGCTCACCGGAGGGAGCTGAAGCTTTCTTT	CASSPEGAEAFF	many	TRBV18	TRBJ1-1	-
TGTGCCAGCAGCTATAGCGGGGGGGCCCGAAATGAGCAGTTCTTC	CASSYSGGARNEQFF	many	TRBV7-3	TRBJ2-1	TRBD2
TGTGCCGGGGGACAGGAGAGCTCCTACAATGAGCAGTTCTTC	CAGGQESSYNEQFF	-	TRBV2	TRBJ2-1	TRBD1
TGTGCCAGCAGTTTAAGACCGAGTGGGGGCTCACCCCTCCACTTT	CASSLRPSGGSPLHF	many	TRBV27	TRBJ1-6	-
TGCAGTGCTAGTCATCTAGATAACACCGGGGAGCTGTTTTTT	CSASHLDNTGELFF	-	TRBV20-1	TRBJ2-2	-
TGCGCCAGCAGCCAAGGTCCGTTATGGCGTACTGGCTACACCTTC	CASSQGPLWRTGYTF	-	TRBV4-1	TRBJ1-2	-
TGTGCCAGCAGCCGCAGACAGGGAAGTTCCGAGCAGTACTTC	CASSRRQGSSEQYF	many	TRBV11-2	TRBJ2-7	TRBD1
TGTGCCAGCAGCGTAGCTGGCGCAAGGACGTACCAAGAGACCCAGTACTTC	CASSVAGARTYQETQYF	-	TRBV3-1	TRBJ2-5	-
TGTGCCAGCAGTCGCGACAGGGTAAATCAGCCCCAGCATTTT	CASSRDRVNQPQHF	few	TRBV14	TRBJ1-5	TRBD1
TGTGCCAGCAGCTACCGGGAGGGGGCGAATGAAAAACTGTTTTTT	CASSYREGANEKLFF	few	TRBV5-4	TRBJ1-4	TRBD1
TGTGCCAGCAGTCCGGGGACAGGGCTGAACACTGAAGCTTTCTTT	CASSPGTGLNTEAFF	many	TRBV12-3/TRBV12-4	TRBJ1-1	TRBD1
TGCGCCAGCAGCCAAGAAGGTGGTGTAGCGGGGGGCAGGGCAGATACGCAGTATTTT	CASSQEGGVAGGRADTQYF	few	TRBV4-1	TRBJ2-3	TRBD2
TGTGCCAGCAGCTCCTCTTGGGGCGAGGACACGCAGTATTTT	CASSSSWGEDTQYF	many	TRBV7-2	TRBJ2-3	-
TGTGCCAGCAGCCATGGGATAGCGGGGAGCACAGATACGCAGTATTTT	CASSHGIAGSTDTQYF	-	TRBV5-1	TRBJ2-3	TRBD2
TGTGCCAGCAGTGAAGACAGGGGGCTCAAAGCTTTCTTT	CASSEDRGLKAFF	many	TRBV6-1	TRBJ1-1	TRBD1
TGTGCCAGCAGCCCACGAATGGAGACCCAGTACTTC	CASSPRMETQYF	many	TRBV2	TRBJ2-5	-
TGCAGCGTTGAAGAGGGCTTGTTAGACAATGAGCAGTTCTTC	CSVEEGLLDNEQFF	-	TRBV29-1	TRBJ2-1	-
TGTGCCAGCAGCCTCGGAGCGGATTGGTACGAGCAGTACTTC	CASSLGADWYEQYF	many	TRBV11-1	TRBJ2-7	-
TGTGCCAGCAGCGCTATGATACTCGGGGACGAAGAGACCCAGTACTTC	CASSAMILGDEETQYF	many	TRBV7-2	TRBJ2-5	-
TGCGCCAGCAGCCTAGGACAGGCGAGCAGAAAACTGTTTTTT	CASSLGQASRKLFF	few	TRBV5-1	TRBJ1-4	TRBD1
TGTGCCAGCAGCCAACGGGGGGGCAATGAGCAGTTCTTC	CASSQRGGNEQFF	many	TRBV3-2	TRBJ2-1	-
TGTGCCAGCAGTTTAGCGGGGGTCGCACTCTACAATGAGCAGTTCTTC	CASSLAGVALYNEQFF	many	TRBV28	TRBJ2-1	TRBD2
TGTGCCACCATTAGCGGGGGGGCTTACAATGAGCAGTTCTTC	CATISGGAYNEQFF	many	TRBV10-3	TRBJ2-1	TRBD2